The sequence of this T cell receptor (beta chain) was determined in a study of cytomegalovirus exposure and HLA in healthy donors. Study results and limitations: Later, an analysis found that TCR clusters from the first cohort tended to co-occur in the 110 or so validation repertoires. Cytomegalovirus-associated TCR beta chains were listed, numbering some 170. Most sequenced TCRs were rare (though some public TCRs occurred in many donors).

The method was immunoSEQ multiplex PCR; TCRdb's version includes in-frame clones alone and lacks a portion of them. The table records about 160,000 clones, 88% of them present only once. This CDR3 region has 18 residues. Germline-derived CDR1 and CDR2 are MGHRA and YSYEKL. V was pared by 0 bases and J by 0 bases, with 7 bases of the junction left unmatched. A remark on this clone: Antigen unknown.

The chain joins TRBV4-1 to TRBJ2-2, with 7 bases identical to TRBD1. The sequence was collected from a man younger than 35 in good health and CMV-seronegative. The sequenced material came from PBMCs. The CDR3 sequence is CASSQDPRDRANTGELFF. The CDR3 DNA sequence: TGCGCCAGCAGCCAAGATCCGAGAGACAGGGCGAACACCGGGGAGCTGTTTTTT.